The rows below give T cell receptor beta chains drawn from one sample of a study of vaccination and CD4 T cells after COVID-19. The antigens of these receptors remain unknown. TCRdb redid the calling of the PCR reads with MiXCR, one entry per CDR3 protein. The sample shows over 10,000 distinct CDR3 sequences, roughly two fifths of them seen only once. This sample comprised CD4+ T cells from blood, cultured in vitro, obtained after SARS-CoV-2 vaccination. Receptors originate from a human donor who had recovered from COVID-19. The conserved cysteine and the conserved F or W are not part of the CDR3 here. A D gene is named only where the DNA matches it firmly.

V gene	D gene	J gene	CDR3 protein
TRBV6-2/TRBV6-3	NA	TRBJ1-6	ASSSQGSTPLH
TRBV9	NA	TRBJ2-3	ASSGTLDHTQY
TRBV18	NA	TRBJ1-2	ASSLTDGGNYGYT
TRBV25-1	NA	TRBJ2-5	ASPRAGPETQY
TRBV7-9	NA	TRBJ1-6	ASSPPGFGTVNSPLH
TRBV15	TRBD1	TRBJ1-1	ATSEQGEETEAF
TRBV7-9	NA	TRBJ1-2	ASSLQTEGVGYT
TRBV12-3/TRBV12-4	TRBD1	TRBJ1-1	ASTRRTGNTEAF
TRBV7-3	NA	TRBJ2-2	ASSLMPGKNSGELF
TRBV7-2	TRBD2	TRBJ2-3	ASSLIGAGGTDTQY
TRBV6-2/TRBV6-3	TRBD1	TRBJ1-1	ASRDRGRGNTEAF
TRBV11-3	NA	TRBJ2-5	ASSFTPDQETQY
TRBV7-2	TRBD1	TRBJ1-2	ASSLEVQGLYGYT
TRBV6-5	NA	TRBJ2-7	ASSYLVGVYEQY
TRBV20-1	NA	TRBJ2-7	SARATGQKYEQY
TRBV12-3/TRBV12-4	NA	TRBJ1-5	ASRGINGGQPQH
TRBV6-2/TRBV6-3	NA	TRBJ2-5	ATGSGEAGETQY
TRBV7-2	NA	TRBJ2-5	ASSLFPRLAQETQY
TRBV20-1	TRBD2	TRBJ2-2	SAKSGSDTGELF
TRBV11-3	NA	TRBJ2-1	ASSSVIGRSNEQF
TRBV7-2	TRBD1	TRBJ1-6	ASSPPGGGAGSPLH
TRBV7-2	NA	TRBJ2-3	ASSLEAGRSTDTQY
TRBV18	NA	TRBJ2-1	ASSPSGWGSYNEQF
TRBV19	NA	TRBJ1-1	ASSIGRNTEAF
TRBV27	NA	TRBJ2-1	ASSLSRTEQF
TRBV7-3	NA	TRBJ1-5	ASSFTVESSPQPQH